Listed here is a single TCR beta chain. CDR1 is MNHNS and CDR2 is SASEGT in the germline V gene. V gave up 1 base and J gave up 4 bases, with 9 bases separating them. CDR3 size: 14 residues. The sample comes from a study of shared clonotypes between healthy human individuals. Overall study: Donors had three CD4 naive, three CD4 memory, two CD8 naive and one CD8 memory plate apiece.

This table comes from immunoSEQ multiplex PCR, and its TCRdb copy is limited to in-frame clones, with some not included. Seen here are about 960,000 clones, 60% to 85% observed once, and the top ten hold about 1.5%. The sequencing input was memory CD4+ T cells sorted from blood. Subset reported: CD45RA-negative fraction. This clonotype was obtained from a man aged 18 to 29 in good health. V is TRBV6-1 and J is TRBJ2-3; unclear D gene. Here the CDR3 DNA reads TGTGCCAGCAGTGAAGTAATAATTGCAGATACGCAGTATTTT. Translating gives CASSEVIIADTQYF.